This T cell receptor (beta chain) is from a study of T cells after yellow fever vaccination. This CDR3 is built from 14 residues. Germline V gene sequence: CDR1 SGHNT, CDR2 YYREEE (reference sequence). The V end was cut by 3 bases, the J end by 2 bases, with 9 bases between. Each CDR3 protein gets one entry after TCRdb re-called the 5' RACE reads with MiXCR. The table includes around 120,000 distinct CDR3 sequences, 7.2% detected once. This sequence was found in a young man who received the YFV17D yellow fever vaccine. The sequencing used CD4+ T cells sorted from PBMCs, collected roughly 47 days after the first yellow fever vaccination. The chain carries TRBV5-4 and TRBJ2-1; perhaps TRBD2 as D (6 bases). CDR3 coding DNA: TGTGCCAGCAGCTCGGGACTTGCCTACAATGAGCAGTTCTTC. Protein sequence: CASSSGLAYNEQFF. Supplemented by reference TRBV5-4 and TRBJ2-1, the full variable domain reads ETGVTQSPTHLIKTRGQQVTLRCSSQSGHNTVSWYQQALGQGPQFIFQYYREEENGRGNFPPRFSGLQFPNYSSELNVNALELDDSALYLCASSSGLAYNEQFFGPGTRLTVL.